This T cell receptor (beta chain) was recorded in a study of CD8+CD57+ T cells in acquired aplastic anemia. Whole-study results and caveats: Patients versus controls showed no significant CD8+ Simpson's diversity difference.

As regards this clonotype: Its antigen remains unknown.

The length of the CDR3 is 14 residues. The ends were cut back, 6 bases at V and 6 bases at J, with 17 bases in the middle. Sequenced patients had shown CD8+CD57+ cell expansion by flow cytometry. None of the patients had been given any therapy when their blood was sampled. Both TCR beta VDJ combination and CDR3 sequence profiling were carried out. Genomic DNA was the template for this profiling. A single record per CDR3 protein comes from TCRdb applying MiXCR to the reads. The data show about 180,000 distinct CDR3 sequences, with 48% seen just once and approximately 13% held by the top ten. Sequencing was carried out using sorted CD4+, CD8+, or CD8+CD57+ T cells (not recorded which) from PBMCs. The rearrangement joins TRBV12-3 or TRBV12-4 to TRBJ1-1; the D is unclear. The sequence derives from a human donor with aplastic anemia. CDR3 loop: CASRYGGGVPEAFF. The CDR3 DNA is TGTGCCAGCAGATACGGCGGTGGCGTCCCTGAAGCTTTCTTT.